A single sample is the source of the 19 T cell receptor beta chains below, sequenced in a study of blood T cells in healthy people across ages. Alongside a J-beta primer mix, a sample-barcoded 5' primer served in a second PCR lasting about 7 to 12 cycles. One entry per CDR3 protein results from TCRdb running MiXCR on the 5' RACE reads. This repertoire shows 550,000 to 650,000 distinct CDR3 sequences, roughly 31% found once; its top ten account for more than 15%. Material for sequencing was blood. The receptors were gathered from a woman of 80 years or more in good health.

In this sample, this clonotype turned up many times. This sequence joins TRBV5-1 and TRBJ1-1, with TRBD1 as a possible D gene (5 bases). V was pared by 4 bases and J by 0 bases, with 13 bases between. The CDR3 length is 15 residues. Germline CDR1 and CDR2: SGHRS and YFSETQ. The CDR3 loop reads CASSPTGRMNTEAFF. In DNA form, the CDR3 reads TGCGCCAGCAGCCCAACGGGACGGATGAACACTGAAGCTTTCTTT.

The chain combines TRBV20-1 with TRBJ1-1; D might be TRBD1 (6 bases). The CDR3 is 13 amino acids. V gave up 4 bases and J gave up 3 bases, with 12 bases separating them. CDR1 is DFQATT, CDR2 SNEGSKA, per germline (reference sequence). The CDR3 DNA reads as TGCAGTGCTACGGACAGCCGGGACACTGAAGCTTTCTTT. This codes for CSATDSRDTEAFF.

This clonotype was observed at least ten times. The V gene is TRBV20-1, the J gene TRBJ2-5; 10 nucleotides line up with TRBD2. The CDR3 runs to 13 residues. Trimming took 7 bases from V and 5 from J; bases not matched to a gene: 7. Germline V CDR1 and CDR2: DFQATT, SNEGSKA (reference sequence). The CDR3 is CSVGAGGRETQYF. The CDR3 coding sequence is TGCAGTGTAGGAGCGGGGGGGCGGGAGACCCAGTACTTC.

About this clonotype: A much more abundant neighbour one base away suggests this may be a read error. The chain links TRBV7-3 to TRBJ2-3; 11 bases line up with TRBD2. This CDR3 contains 15 residues. CDR1 and CDR2 (germline): SGHTA, FQGTGA. With V trimmed by 1 base and J by 7 bases, 4 bases remained unmatched. The CDR3 sequence: CASSLIAGGANTQYF. The CDR3 DNA is TGTGCCAGCAGCTTAATAGCGGGGGGGGCAAATACGCAGTATTTT.

This clonotype was seen a handful of times. J is TRBJ2-3 and V is TRBV20-1; no definite D call. The V end lost 2 bases, the J end lost 7 bases, and 4 bases lay between the germline ends. The germline CDR1 and CDR2 sequences are DFQATT and SNEGSKA (reference sequence). The CDR3 extends over 10 amino acids. The CDR3 here is CSARRNTQYF. Here the CDR3 DNA reads TGCAGTGCTAGACGGAATACGCAGTATTTT.

J is TRBJ1-6 and V is TRBV7-2, with 8 bases that match TRBD1. V trimming: 2 bases; J trimming: 7 bases; junction bases outside the gene matches: 7. Germline V lookup: CDR1 SGHTA, CDR2 FQGNSA. This CDR3 contains 16 residues. The DNA of the CDR3 is TGTGCCAGCAGCTTATCGGGGACAGGCCGAAATTCACCCCTCCACTTT. Protein sequence: CASSLSGTGRNSPLHF.

On this clonotype: Sequence at one end of the junction differs from germline and may be a read error. CDR3 region: CASSFRGSGANVRTF. The CDR3 DNA reads as TGTGCCAGCAGCTTTCGGGGTTCTGGGGCCAACGTCCGGACTTTC. The V gene is TRBV7-2, the J gene TRBJ2-6; D is tentatively TRBD1 or TRBD2 (5 bases each). There are 15 residues in the CDR3. The V gene's germline CDR1 is SGHTA and CDR2 FQGNSA.

The chain recombines TRBV5-1 with TRBJ2-3; 8 bases agree with TRBD2. Germline V gene lookup returns CDR1 SGHRS and CDR2 YFSETQ. V dropped 3 bases and J dropped 2; count of bases not matched to a gene: 14. The CDR3 spans 18 residues. CDR3 DNA: TGCGCCAGCAGCTCGCTTACGACTCCAGCGGGGGACACAGATACGCAGTATTTT. It codes for CASSSLTTPAGDTDTQYF.

Regarding this clonotype: The conserved final phenylalanine or tryptophan is absent from the CDR3, which likely points to a read error. The chain is built from TRBV5-1 and TRBJ2-7, with a weak D call TRBD1 (6 bases). CDR1 is SGHRS, CDR2 YFSETQ, per germline. The V end was cut by 5 bases, the J end by 1 base, with 10 bases between. The CDR3 has 13 amino acids. The CDR3 is CASSWDKSYEQYK. The CDR3 coding sequence is TGCGCCAGCAGTTGGGACAAGTCCTACGAGCAGTACAAA.

This clonotype was observed many times. V usage is TRBV7-2 and J usage is TRBJ2-7; 10 positions match TRBD2. The CDR3 consists of 15 residues. Germline V CDR1 and CDR2: SGHTA, FQGNSA. V dropped 7 bases and J dropped 4; count of bases not matched to a gene: 10. The chain's CDR3 is CASTLSLAGVYEQYF. Here the CDR3 DNA reads TGTGCCAGCACCCTCTCCCTAGCGGGGGTTTACGAGCAGTACTTC. Using reference TRBV7-2 and TRBJ2-7 for the parts outside the CDR3, the full variable domain is GAGVSQSPSNKVTEKGKDVELRCDPISGHTALYWYRQSLGQGLEFLIYFQGNSAPDKSGLPSDRFSAERTGGSVSTLTIQRTQQEDSAVYLCASTLSLAGVYEQYFGPGTRLTVT.

This clonotype came up many times. This chain connects TRBV20-1 to TRBJ1-5; unclear D gene. The CDR3 has 14 residues. V dropped 0 bases and J dropped 0 bases, with 6 bases sitting between them. Germline V lookup: CDR1 DFQATT, CDR2 SNEGSKA (reference sequence). The CDR3: CSARDTTSNQPQHF. As DNA, the CDR3 is TGCAGTGCTAGAGACACGACTAGCAATCAGCCCCAGCATTTT.

The rearrangement uses TRBV20-1 and TRBJ1-2; D is possibly TRBD1 (6 bases). V was clipped by 3 bases and J by 3 bases, with 14 bases between them. The germline V gene has CDR1 DFQATT and CDR2 SNEGSKA (reference sequence). The CDR3 is 14 residues long. The CDR3 region is CSARRGAQDYGYTF. In DNA form, the CDR3 reads TGCAGTGCTAGGAGGGGGGCGCAGGACTATGGCTACACCTTC.

This clonotype was observed at least ten times. The chain combines TRBV2 with TRBJ2-5; D remains unclear. Germline CDR1 reads SNHLY; CDR2 reads FYNNEI. Trimming left V 6 bases short and J 2 bases short, with 10 bases between. The CDR3 has 13 residues. As DNA, the CDR3 is TGTGCCAGCAGGACCAACAGACAAGAGACCCAGTACTTC. It translates to CASRTNRQETQYF.

The rearrangement joins TRBV15 to TRBJ2-7; a possible D gene is TRBD1 (6 bases). V lost 3 bases to trimming and J lost 3 bases, with 15 bases between them. CDR1 and CDR2 from the germline V gene are LNHNV and YYDKDF (reference sequence). There are 15 residues in the CDR3. The CDR3 spells CATSRDRDTDYEQYF. The DNA of the CDR3 is TGTGCCACCAGCAGGGACCGGGACACAGACTACGAGCAGTACTTC.

In its sample, this clonotype was seen many times. The chain is built from TRBV12-3 or TRBV12-4 and TRBJ2-7; the D is unclear. With 2 bases removed from V and 7 bases from J, the gap between germline ends came to 6 bases. CDR3 size: 11 residues. The CDR3 protein is CASSLLREQYF. CDR3 nucleotide sequence: TGTGCCAGCAGTTTATTGAGGGAGCAGTACTTC.

This clonotype came up a few times. V is TRBV3-1 and J is TRBJ1-6, with unresolved D. CDR1 is LGHDT and CDR2 is YNNKEL in the germline V gene (reference sequence). This CDR3 is 16 amino acids long. Trimming stripped 5 bases from V and 8 bases from J, with 19 bases between. The CDR3 DNA reads TGTGCCAGCAGCTTCGGCTTCGGTCAGTATGATTCACCCCTCCACTTT. Residues: CASSFGFGQYDSPLHF.

This clonotype was detected ten times or more. The chain is built from TRBV6-5 and TRBJ1-1; TRBD1 aligns across 8 bases. This CDR3 contains 14 residues. CDR1 and CDR2 from the germline V gene are MNHEY and SVGAGI. V shed 5 bases and J 1 base; nucleotides not matched to a gene: 3. The CDR3 reads CASSTGQGNTEAFF. The DNA for the CDR3 is TGTGCCAGCAGTACCGGACAGGGGAACACTGAAGCTTTCTTT.

This clonotype has a handful of counts. The junction shows a germline mismatch at one end, possibly a read error. The rearrangement uses TRBV4-2 and TRBJ2-6, with D hard to call. Looked up from germline, CDR1 is LGHNA and CDR2 is YNFKEQ. This CDR3 has 18 amino acids. Written as DNA, the CDR3 is TGTGCCAGCAGCCAAGATGAGGCGCAGCTGACTTGGGCCGACGTCCTGACTTTC. The encoded protein is CASSQDEAQLTWADVLTF.

The chain joins TRBV20-1 to TRBJ2-5; D may be TRBD2 (5 bases). Trimming pared 0 bases from V and 5 bases from J, leaving 13 bases between. CDR3 length equals 14 residues. Germline assignment: CDR1 DFQATT and CDR2 SNEGSKA (reference sequence). This CDR3 is CSARETGSTETQYF. Written as DNA, the CDR3 is TGCAGTGCTAGAGAAACGGGGTCTACGGAGACCCAGTACTTC.